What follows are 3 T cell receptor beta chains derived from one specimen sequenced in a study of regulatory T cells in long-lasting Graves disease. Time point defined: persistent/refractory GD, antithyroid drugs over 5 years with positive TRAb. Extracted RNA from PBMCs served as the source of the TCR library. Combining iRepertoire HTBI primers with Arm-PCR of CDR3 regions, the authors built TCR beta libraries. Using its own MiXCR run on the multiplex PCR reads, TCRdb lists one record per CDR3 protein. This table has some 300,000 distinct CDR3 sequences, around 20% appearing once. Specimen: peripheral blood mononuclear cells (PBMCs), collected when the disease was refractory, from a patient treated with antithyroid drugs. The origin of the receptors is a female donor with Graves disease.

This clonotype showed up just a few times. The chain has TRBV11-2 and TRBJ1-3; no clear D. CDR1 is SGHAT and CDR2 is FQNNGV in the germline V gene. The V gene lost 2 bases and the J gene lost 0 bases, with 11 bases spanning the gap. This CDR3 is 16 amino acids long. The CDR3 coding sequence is TGTGCCAGCAGCTTAAGAGGGTCGGGCTCTGGAAACACCATATATTTT. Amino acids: CASSLRGSGSGNTIYF.

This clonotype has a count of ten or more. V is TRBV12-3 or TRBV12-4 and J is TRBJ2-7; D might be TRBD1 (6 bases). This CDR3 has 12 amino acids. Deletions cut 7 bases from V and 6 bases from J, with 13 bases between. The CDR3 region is CASNQGWGEQYF. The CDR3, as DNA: TGTGCCAGCAACCAGGGGTGGGGCGAGCAGTACTTC.

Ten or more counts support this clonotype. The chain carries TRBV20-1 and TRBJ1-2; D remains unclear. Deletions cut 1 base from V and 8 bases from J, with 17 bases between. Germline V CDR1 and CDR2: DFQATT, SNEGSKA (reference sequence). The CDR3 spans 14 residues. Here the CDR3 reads CSARASRSGEGYTF. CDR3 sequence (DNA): TGCAGTGCTAGAGCGTCCCGGTCAGGAGAAGGCTACACCTTC.